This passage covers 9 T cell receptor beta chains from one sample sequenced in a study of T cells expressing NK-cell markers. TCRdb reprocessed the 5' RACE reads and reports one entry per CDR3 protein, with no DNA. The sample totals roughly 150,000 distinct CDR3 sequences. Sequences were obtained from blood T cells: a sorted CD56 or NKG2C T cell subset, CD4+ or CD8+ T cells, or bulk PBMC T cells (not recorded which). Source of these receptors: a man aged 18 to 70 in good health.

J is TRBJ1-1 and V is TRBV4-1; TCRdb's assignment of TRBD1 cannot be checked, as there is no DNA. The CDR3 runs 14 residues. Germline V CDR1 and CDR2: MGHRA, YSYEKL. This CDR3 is CATRMGPMNTEAFF.

CDR3 region: CASSLKTSGGYLYTDTQYF. J is TRBJ2-3 and V is TRBV28; TCRdb names TRBD2, which stays unverified in the absence of DNA. Germline assignment: CDR1 MDHEN and CDR2 SYDVKM. The length of the CDR3 is 19 residues.

The chain's CDR3 is CASIGGGAEQYF. V gene TRBV28 combines with J gene TRBJ2-7; lacking DNA, the TRBD1 call made by TCRdb goes unchecked. CDR3 length: 12 amino acids. The germline CDR1 and CDR2 sequences are MDHEN and SYDVKM.

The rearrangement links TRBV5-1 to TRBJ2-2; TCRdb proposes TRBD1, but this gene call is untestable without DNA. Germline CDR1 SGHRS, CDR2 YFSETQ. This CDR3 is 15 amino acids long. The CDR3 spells CASSLMGHNTGELFF.

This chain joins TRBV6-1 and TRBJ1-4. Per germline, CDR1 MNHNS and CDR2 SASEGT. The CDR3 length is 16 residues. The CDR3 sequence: CASSTPEARRDEKLFF.

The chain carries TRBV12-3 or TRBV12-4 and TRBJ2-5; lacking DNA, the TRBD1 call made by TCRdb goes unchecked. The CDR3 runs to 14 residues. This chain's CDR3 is CASSLGAGGETQYF.

The CDR3 region is CSARNTNRGSDSPLHF. The rearrangement links TRBV20-1 to TRBJ1-6; TCRdb outputs TRBD1, but without DNA this stays unchecked. The CDR3 runs 16 residues. Per the germline V gene, CDR1 is DFQATT and CDR2 is SNEGSKA (reference sequence).

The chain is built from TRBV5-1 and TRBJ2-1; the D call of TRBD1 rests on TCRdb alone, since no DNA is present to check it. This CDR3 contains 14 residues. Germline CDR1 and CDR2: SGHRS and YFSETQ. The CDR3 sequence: CASSWAGGLNEQFF.

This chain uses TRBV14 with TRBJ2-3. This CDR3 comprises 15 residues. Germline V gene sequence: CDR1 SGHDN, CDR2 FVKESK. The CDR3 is CASSQELKAPDTQYF.